This T cell receptor beta chain emerged from a study of T cells in Graves' hyperthyroidism and ophthalmopathy. Regarding the study as a whole: A model built on 13 V-J features separated ophthalmopathy from stable hyperthyroidism. The model made its ophthalmopathy prediction, and onset followed a median approximately six months later.

This clonotype turned up a few times. No antigen is known for it. Amplification targeted TCR beta CDR3 regions from RNA transcripts. In the first-round RT-PCR of the TCR CDR3, the HTBI primer set was used. TCRdb reanalysed the multiplex PCR reads using MiXCR and keeps one entry per CDR3 protein. The table records 350,000 to 400,000 distinct CDR3 sequences, 15% of them present only once. The V and J ends lost 6 bases and 2 bases, in that order; junction bases with no gene match: 6. The CDR3 has 14 residues. Germline V gene sequence: CDR1 DFQATT, CDR2 SNEGSKA (reference sequence). Sample: blood. This rearrangement joins TRBV20-1 to TRBJ2-1; 8 bases fit TRBD2. The clonotype comes from a woman under 40 with Graves' hyperthyroidism. The CDR3 region has the DNA TGCAGTGCCCCCAGCGGGAGAGCCTACAATGAGCAGTTCTTC. This translates into CSAPSGRAYNEQFF.